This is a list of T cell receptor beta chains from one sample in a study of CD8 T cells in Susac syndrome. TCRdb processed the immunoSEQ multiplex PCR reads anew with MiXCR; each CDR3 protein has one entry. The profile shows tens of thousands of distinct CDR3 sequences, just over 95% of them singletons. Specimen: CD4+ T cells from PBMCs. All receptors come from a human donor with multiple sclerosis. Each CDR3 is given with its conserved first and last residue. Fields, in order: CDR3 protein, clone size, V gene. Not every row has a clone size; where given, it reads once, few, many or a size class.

CDR3: CASSTRELNTGELFF; size: .; V: TRBV7-2
CDR3: CSAGGRETQYF; size: once; V: TRBV20-1
CDR3: CASSIRGGAANQPQHF; size: .; V: TRBV12-3/TRBV12-4
CDR3: CASSPGTGYSPLHF; size: .; V: TRBV5-1
CDR3: CASTTSGQYNEQFF; size: .; V: TRBV5-1
CDR3: CASSVEGGDEAFF; size: once; V: TRBV9
CDR3: CSARGQGSYNEQFF; size: .; V: TRBV20-1
CDR3: CSARGLKTTPSGETQYF; size: .; V: TRBV20-1
CDR3: CASSYSIGEQYF; size: .; V: TRBV6-6
CDR3: CASRIRDTNTGELFF; size: .; V: TRBV12-3/TRBV12-4
CDR3: CSVDSGSGNTIYF; size: .; V: TRBV29-1
CDR3: CASSLAQGGNTIYF; size: .; V: TRBV5-1
CDR3: CASSYSSDREDEQYF; size: .; V: TRBV6-6
CDR3: CASSLGGGNANTEAFF; size: .; V: TRBV11-2
CDR3: CSARPDLPGALHF; size: .; V: TRBV20-1
CDR3: CASSLVSGTDTQYF; size: .; V: TRBV7-9
CDR3: CAISEPGTGAQETQYF; size: .; V: TRBV10-3
CDR3: CASSTGTGDTEAFF; size: .; V: TRBV11-3
CDR3: CASSQDLSSGGWETQYF; size: .; V: TRBV4-3
CDR3: CASSLGFGFTEAFF; size: .; V: TRBV11-3
CDR3: CAWSRNEQFF; size: once; V: TRBV30
CDR3: CSARDPTVGELFF; size: .; V: TRBV20-1
CDR3: CSVEDWSGAETQYF; size: once; V: TRBV29-1
CDR3: CASSLGSGQGVYGYTF; size: .; V: TRBV7-2
CDR3: CASSVVALGPDTQYF; size: .; V: TRBV11-1
CDR3: CASTKDSPSSTDTQYF; size: .; V: TRBV6-2/TRBV6-3
CDR3: CSVAGTGYAEAFF; size: .; V: TRBV29-1
CDR3: CASSLRTGDGRNIQYF; size: .; V: TRBV5-1